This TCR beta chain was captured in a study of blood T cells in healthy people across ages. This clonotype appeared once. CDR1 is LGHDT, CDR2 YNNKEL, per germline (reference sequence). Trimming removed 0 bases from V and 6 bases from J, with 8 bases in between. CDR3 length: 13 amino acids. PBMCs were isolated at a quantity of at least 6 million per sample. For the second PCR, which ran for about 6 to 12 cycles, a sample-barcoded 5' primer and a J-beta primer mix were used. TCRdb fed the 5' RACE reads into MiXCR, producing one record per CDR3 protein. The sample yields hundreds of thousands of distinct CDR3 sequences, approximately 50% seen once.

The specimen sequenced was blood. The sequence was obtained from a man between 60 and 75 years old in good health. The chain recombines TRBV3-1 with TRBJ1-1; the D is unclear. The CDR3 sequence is CASSQDVRAEAFF. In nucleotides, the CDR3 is TGTGCCAGCAGCCAAGATGTGAGGGCTGAAGCTTTCTTT.